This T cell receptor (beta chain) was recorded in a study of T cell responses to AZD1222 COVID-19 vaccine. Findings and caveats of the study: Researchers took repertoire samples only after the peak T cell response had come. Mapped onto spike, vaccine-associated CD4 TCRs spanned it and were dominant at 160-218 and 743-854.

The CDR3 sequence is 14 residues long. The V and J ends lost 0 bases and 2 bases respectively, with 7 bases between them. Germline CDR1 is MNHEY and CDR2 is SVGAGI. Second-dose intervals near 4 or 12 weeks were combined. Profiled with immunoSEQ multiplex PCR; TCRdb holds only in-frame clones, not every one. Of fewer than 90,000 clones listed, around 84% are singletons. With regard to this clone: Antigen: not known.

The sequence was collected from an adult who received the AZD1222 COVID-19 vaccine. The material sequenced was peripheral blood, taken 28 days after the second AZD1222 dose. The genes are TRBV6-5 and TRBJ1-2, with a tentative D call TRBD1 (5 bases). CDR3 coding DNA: TGTGCCAGCAGTTACTCCAGGGTAAACTATGGCTACACCTTC. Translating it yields CASSYSRVNYGYTF.